This T cell receptor beta chain was captured in a study of blood T cell repertoires in COVID-19. Turning to the study itself: PBMCs, B-cell-depleted T cells, or T cells provided the cDNA or gDNA that made up the material.

V lost 2 bases and J lost 0, with 8 bases in between. The CDR3 contains 15 residues. Germline V gene lookup returns CDR1 SGHAT and CDR2 FQNNGV. The data were produced by immunoSEQ multiplex PCR, yet TCRdb's version contains in-frame clones alone and is incomplete. The profile shows 200,000 to 250,000 clones, more than 80% of them singletons. This TCR came from a woman of 80 years or more with acute or convalescent COVID-19. Sequenced: peripheral blood. The chain recombines TRBV11-2 with TRBJ2-1; D may be TRBD2 (6 bases). The CDR3 region has the DNA TGTGCCAGCAGCTTACGGGAGAGCTCCTACAATGAGCAGTTCTTC. Amino acids: CASSLRESSYNEQFF.